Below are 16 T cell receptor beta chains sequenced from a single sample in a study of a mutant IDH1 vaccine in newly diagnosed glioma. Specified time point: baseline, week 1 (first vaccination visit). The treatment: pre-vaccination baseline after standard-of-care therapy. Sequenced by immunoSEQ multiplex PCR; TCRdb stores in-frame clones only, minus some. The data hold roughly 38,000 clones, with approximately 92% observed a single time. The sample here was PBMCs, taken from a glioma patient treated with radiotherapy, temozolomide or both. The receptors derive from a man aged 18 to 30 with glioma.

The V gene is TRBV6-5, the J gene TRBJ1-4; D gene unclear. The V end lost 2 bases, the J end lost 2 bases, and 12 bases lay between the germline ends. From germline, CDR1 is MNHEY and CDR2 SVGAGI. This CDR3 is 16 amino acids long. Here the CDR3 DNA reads TGTGCCAGCAGTTACGGGGAAAGACGGACTAATGAAAAACTGTTTTTT. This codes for CASSYGERRTNEKLFF.

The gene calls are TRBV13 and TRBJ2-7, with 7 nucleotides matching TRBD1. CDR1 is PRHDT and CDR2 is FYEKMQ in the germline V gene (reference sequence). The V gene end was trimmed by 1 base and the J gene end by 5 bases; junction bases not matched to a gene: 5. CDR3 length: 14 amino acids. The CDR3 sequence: CASSLAQGLDEQYF. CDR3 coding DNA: TGTGCCAGCAGCTTAGCACAGGGGTTGGACGAGCAGTACTTC.

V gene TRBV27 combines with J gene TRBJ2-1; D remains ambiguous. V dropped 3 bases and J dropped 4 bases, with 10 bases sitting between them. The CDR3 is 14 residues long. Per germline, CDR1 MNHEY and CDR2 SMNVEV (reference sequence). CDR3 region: CASSFRTSYNEQFF. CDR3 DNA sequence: TGTGCCAGCAGTTTCAGGACCTCTTACAATGAGCAGTTCTTC.

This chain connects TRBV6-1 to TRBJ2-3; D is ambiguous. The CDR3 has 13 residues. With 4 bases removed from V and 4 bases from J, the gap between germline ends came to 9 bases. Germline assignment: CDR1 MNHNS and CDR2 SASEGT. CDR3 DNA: TGTGCCAGCAGTGTCACGAGATCAGATACGCAGTATTTT. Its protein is CASSVTRSDTQYF.

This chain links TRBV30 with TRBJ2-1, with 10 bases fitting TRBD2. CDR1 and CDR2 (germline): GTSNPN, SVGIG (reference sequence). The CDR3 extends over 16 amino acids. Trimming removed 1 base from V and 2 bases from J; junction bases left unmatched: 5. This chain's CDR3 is CAWSAGTSAPYNEQFF. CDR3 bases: TGTGCCTGGAGTGCGGGGACTAGCGCCCCCTACAATGAGCAGTTCTTC.

The CDR3 bases are TGCGCCAGCAGCTTAAGGGGGAGGCTCTCCTACAATGAGCAGTTCTTC. It is translated as CASSLRGRLSYNEQFF. The chain joins TRBV5-1 to TRBJ2-1; D possibly uses TRBD1 or TRBD2 (6 bases each). The germline V gene has CDR1 SGHRS and CDR2 YFSETQ. Trimming cost V 2 bases and J 0 bases, with 12 bases left between them. The CDR3 loop spans 16 amino acids. The full variable domain, in which reference TRBV5-1 and TRBJ2-1 provide the parts outside the CDR3, is KAGVTQTPRYLIKTRGQQVTLSCSPISGHRSVSWYQQTPGQGLQFLFEYFSETQRNKGNFPGRFSGRQFSNSRSEMNVSTLELGDSALYLCASSLRGRLSYNEQFFGPGTRLTVL.

CDR3 nucleotide sequence: TGTGCCAGTAGTATTCCCACAGGGGGCATTAGCAATCAGCCCCAGCATTTT. This sequence encodes CASSIPTGGISNQPQHF. The rearrangement uses TRBV19 and TRBJ1-5; 9 nucleotides match TRBD1. J lost 0 bases, V lost 3 bases, and 6 bases had no gene match. CDR1 and CDR2 (germline): LNHDA, SQIVND (reference sequence). The CDR3 spans 17 residues.

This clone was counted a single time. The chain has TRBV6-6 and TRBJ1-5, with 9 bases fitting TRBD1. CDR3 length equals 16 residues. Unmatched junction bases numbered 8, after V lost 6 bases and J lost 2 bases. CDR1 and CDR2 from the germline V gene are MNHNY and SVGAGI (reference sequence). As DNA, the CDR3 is TGTGCCAGCAGAATCCCGGGACAGGGCGGCAATCAGCCCCAGCATTTT. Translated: CASRIPGQGGNQPQHF.

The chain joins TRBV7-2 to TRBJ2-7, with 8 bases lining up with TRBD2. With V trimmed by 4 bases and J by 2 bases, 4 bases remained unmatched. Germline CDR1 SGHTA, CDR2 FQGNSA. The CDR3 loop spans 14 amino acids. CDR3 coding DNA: TGTGCCAGCAGCTCAACTAGCGGAGCCTACGAGCAGTACTTC. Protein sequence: CASSSTSGAYEQYF.

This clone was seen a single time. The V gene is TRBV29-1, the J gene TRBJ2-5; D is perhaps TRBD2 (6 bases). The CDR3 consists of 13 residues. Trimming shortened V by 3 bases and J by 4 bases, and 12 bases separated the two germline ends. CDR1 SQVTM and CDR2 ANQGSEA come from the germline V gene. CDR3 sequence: CSVDSSVGETQYF. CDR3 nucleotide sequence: TGCAGCGTTGATTCTAGCGTGGGAGAGACCCAGTACTTC.

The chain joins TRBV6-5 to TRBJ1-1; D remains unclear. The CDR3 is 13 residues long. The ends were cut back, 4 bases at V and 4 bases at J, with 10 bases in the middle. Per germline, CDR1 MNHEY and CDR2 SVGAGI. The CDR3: CASSFRGATEAFF. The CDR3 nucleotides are TGTGCCAGCAGTTTCCGGGGAGCCACTGAAGCTTTCTTT.

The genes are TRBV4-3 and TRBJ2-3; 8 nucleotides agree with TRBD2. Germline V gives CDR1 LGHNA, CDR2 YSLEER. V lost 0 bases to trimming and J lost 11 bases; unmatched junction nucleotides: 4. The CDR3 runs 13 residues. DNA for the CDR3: TGCGCCAGCAGCCAAGAAGCAGCGGGAGTGCAGTATTTT. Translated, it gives CASSQEAAGVQYF.

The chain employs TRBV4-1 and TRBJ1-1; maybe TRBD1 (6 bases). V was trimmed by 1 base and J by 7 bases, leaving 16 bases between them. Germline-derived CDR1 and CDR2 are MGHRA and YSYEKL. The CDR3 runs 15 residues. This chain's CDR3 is CASSQAPGGGDEAFF. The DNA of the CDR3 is TGCGCCAGCAGCCAAGCCCCGGGGGGCGGTGATGAAGCTTTCTTT.

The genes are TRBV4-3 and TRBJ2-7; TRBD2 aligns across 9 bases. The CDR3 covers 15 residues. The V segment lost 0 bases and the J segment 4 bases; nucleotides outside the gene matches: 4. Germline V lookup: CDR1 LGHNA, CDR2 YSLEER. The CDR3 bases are TGCGCCAGCAGCCAAGATCGGCTAGCGGGGTACGAGCAGTACTTC. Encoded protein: CASSQDRLAGYEQYF.

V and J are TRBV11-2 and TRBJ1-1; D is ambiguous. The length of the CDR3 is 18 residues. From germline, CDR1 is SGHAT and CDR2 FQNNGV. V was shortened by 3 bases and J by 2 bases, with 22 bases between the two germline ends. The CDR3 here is CASSFPLNGERVNTEAFF. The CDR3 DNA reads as TGTGCCAGCAGCTTTCCCCTGAATGGGGAACGAGTTAACACTGAAGCTTTCTTT.

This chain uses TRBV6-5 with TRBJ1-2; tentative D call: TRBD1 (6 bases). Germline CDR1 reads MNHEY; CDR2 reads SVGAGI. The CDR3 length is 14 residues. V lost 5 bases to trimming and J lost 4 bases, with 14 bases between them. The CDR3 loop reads CASSSLDRPYGYTF. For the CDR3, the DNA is TGTGCCAGCAGTAGCCTAGACAGGCCCTATGGCTACACCTTC.